The T cell receptor beta chain under discussion was sequenced for a study of blood T cell repertoires in COVID-19. Profiling relied on immunoSEQ multiplex PCR, and the TCRdb table lists in-frame clones only, not all of them. The sample has tens of thousands of clones; about nine tenths are singletons. The CDR3 spans 16 residues. The V end lost 1 base, the J end lost 2 bases, and 12 bases lay between the germline ends. Germline-derived CDR1 and CDR2 are LGHNA and YNFKEQ. The chain employs TRBV4-2 and TRBJ1-5; a possible D gene is TRBD1 (6 bases). This clonotype was sampled from a man aged 30-40 years with acute or convalescent COVID-19. The specimen sequenced was peripheral blood. This CDR3 reads CASSQGWGQGNQPQHF. As DNA, the CDR3 is TGTGCCAGCAGCCAAGGGTGGGGGCAGGGCAATCAGCCCCAGCATTTT.